This TCR beta chain was observed in a study of early T cells in non-severe SARS-CoV-2 infection. Study-level information: Sequencing of unsorted whole blood was done on bulk RNA, leaving chains unpaired.

Each CDR3 protein gets one entry after TCRdb re-called the 5' RACE reads with MiXCR. The table includes some 57,000 distinct CDR3 sequences, roughly 13% detected once. Source material: whole blood. This sequence was found in an adult who was a healthcare worker with PCR-confirmed SARS-CoV-2 infection or an uninfected control (not recorded which).

The CDR3 spells CATQRGELGNTIYF. The CDR3 DNA follows: TGTGCCACCCAACGAGGGGAACTTGGAAACACCATATATTTT. The rearrangement uses TRBV28 and TRBJ1-3, with D possibly matching TRBD1 (5 bases). Per germline, CDR1 MDHEN and CDR2 SYDVKM. There are 14 residues in the CDR3. V was cut by 10 bases and J by 3 bases, with 16 bases left in between.